The TCR beta chain under discussion was sequenced for a study of CD8+CD57+ T cells in acquired aplastic anemia. Study background: On average, sorted CD4+ and CD8+ cells gave around 3.3 ug of DNA. Findings and caveats of the study: Patients and controls were not found to differ significantly in CD8+ Simpson's diversity. Patients had twenty-nine CD8+ CDR3 sequences in common with controls (the shared set).

For CDR3 and TCR beta VDJ profiling, genomic DNA was the template used. MiXCR was run by TCRdb on the reads, yielding one entry per CDR3 protein. Among approximately 220,000 distinct CDR3 sequences listed, approximately 45% were seen once. The CDR3 contains 15 residues. Germline lookup yields CDR1 SGHDT and CDR2 YYEEEE. V lost 5 bases to trimming and J lost 5 bases; unmatched junction nucleotides: 12. All sequencing subjects had displayed CD8+CD57+ cell expansion on flow cytometry. At least ten counts were recorded for this clonotype. Its antigen is unidentified. The chain recombines TRBV5-6 with TRBJ2-7; 8 bases map to TRBD2. Sequencing was carried out using sorted CD4+, CD8+, or CD8+CD57+ T cells (not recorded which) from PBMCs. The TCR originated in a human donor with aplastic anemia. This CDR3 is CASSQHPGTRDEQYF. DNA of the CDR3: TGTGCCAGCAGTCAGCACCCCGGGACTAGGGACGAGCAGTACTTC.